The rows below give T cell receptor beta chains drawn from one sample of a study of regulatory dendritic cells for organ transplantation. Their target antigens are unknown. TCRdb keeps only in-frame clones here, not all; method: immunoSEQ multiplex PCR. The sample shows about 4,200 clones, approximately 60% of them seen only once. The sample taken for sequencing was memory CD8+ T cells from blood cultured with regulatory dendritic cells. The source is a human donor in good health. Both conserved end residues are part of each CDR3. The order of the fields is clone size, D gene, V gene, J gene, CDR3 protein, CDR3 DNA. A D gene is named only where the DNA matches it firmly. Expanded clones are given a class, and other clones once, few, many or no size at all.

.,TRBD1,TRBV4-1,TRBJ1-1,CASSYSRTGAEAFF,TGCGCCAGCAGCTACTCCCGGACAGGAGCCGAAGCTTTCTTT
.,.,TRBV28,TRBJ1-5,CASLSQGYRGNQPQHF,TGTGCCAGCTTATCTCAGGGGTATCGGGGCAATCAGCCCCAGCATTTT
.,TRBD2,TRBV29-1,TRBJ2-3,CSATTYFATSVDFIDTQYF,TGCAGCGCAACAACTTATTTTGCGACTAGCGTGGACTTCATAGATACGCAGTATTTT
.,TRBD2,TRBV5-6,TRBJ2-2,CASSRRLAGYTGELFF,TGTGCCAGCAGCAGAAGACTAGCGGGGTACACCGGGGAGCTGTTTTTT
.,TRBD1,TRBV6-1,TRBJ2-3,CASSEDAGTVLQDTQYF,TGTGCCAGCAGTGAGGACGCCGGGACAGTGTTGCAAGATACGCAGTATTTT
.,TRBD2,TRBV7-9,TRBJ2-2,CASSRTSGGNGELFF,TGTGCCAGCAGCCGAACTAGCGGGGGGAACGGGGAGCTGTTTTTT
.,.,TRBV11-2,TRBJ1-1,CASSYGGNTEAFF,TGTGCCAGCAGCTACGGGGGGAACACTGAAGCTTTCTTT
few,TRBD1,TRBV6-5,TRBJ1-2,CASTLGTGYGYTF,TGTGCCAGCACCCTAGGGACAGGCTATGGCTACACCTTC
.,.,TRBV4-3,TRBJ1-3,CASSQESGWRNTIYF,TGCGCCAGCAGCCAAGAAAGCGGGTGGAGAAACACCATATATTTT
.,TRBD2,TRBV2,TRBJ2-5,CASSSPGAGGPETQYF,TGTGCCAGCAGCTCCCCCGGAGCGGGGGGGCCTGAGACCCAGTACTTC
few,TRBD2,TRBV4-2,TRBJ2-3,CASSQEGLAGADTQYF,TGTGCCAGCAGCCAAGAGGGACTAGCGGGGGCAGATACGCAGTATTTT
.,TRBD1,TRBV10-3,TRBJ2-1,CAISAQGDNEQFF,TGTGCCATCAGTGCACAGGGGGACAATGAGCAGTTCTTC
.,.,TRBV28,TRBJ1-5,CAGSGHISQPQHF,TGTGCCGGTTCAGGACACATTTCCCAGCCCCAGCATTTT
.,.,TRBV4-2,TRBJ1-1,CASSQWGDGNTEAFF,TGTGCCAGCAGCCAATGGGGGGACGGGAACACTGAAGCTTTCTTT
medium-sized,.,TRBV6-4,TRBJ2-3,CASSDPRGEFCTDTQYF,TGTGCCAGCAGTGACCCGCGGGGCGAATTTTGCACAGATACGCAGTATTTT
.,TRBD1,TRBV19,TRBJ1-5,CASRTGLSQPQHF,TGTGCCAGTAGGACAGGGTTGTCTCAGCCCCAGCATTTT
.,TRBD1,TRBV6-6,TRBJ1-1,CASSPRPTGDTEAFF,TGTGCCAGCAGTCCCAGACCGACAGGGGACACTGAAGCTTTCTTT
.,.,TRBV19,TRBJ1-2,CASSIGGGYTF,TGTGCCAGTAGTATTGGGGGCGGCTACACCTTC
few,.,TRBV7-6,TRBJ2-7,CASSLAADSYEQYF,TGTGCCAGCAGCTTAGCAGCTGACTCCTACGAGCAGTACTTC
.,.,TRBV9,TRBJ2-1,CASSVGDTYNEQFF,TGTGCCAGCAGCGTAGGGGACACCTACAATGAGCAGTTCTTC
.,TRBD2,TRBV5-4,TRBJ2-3,CASSQEGAGGPDTQYF,TGTGCCAGCAGCCAAGAAGGGGCGGGGGGGCCGGATACGCAGTATTTT
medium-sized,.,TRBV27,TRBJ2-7,CASSPLGHYYEQYF,TGTGCCAGCAGTCCCCTGGGCCATTACTACGAGCAGTACTTC
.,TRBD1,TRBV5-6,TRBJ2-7,CASSFRDRRFYEQYF,TGTGCCAGCAGCTTCCGGGACAGGCGTTTTTACGAGCAGTACTTC
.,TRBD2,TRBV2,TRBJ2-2,CASSEGVAGATGELFF,TGTGCCAGCAGTGAAGGGGTAGCGGGGGCCACCGGGGAGCTGTTTTTT
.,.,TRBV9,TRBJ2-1,CASSVALLSYNEQFF,TGTGCCAGCAGCGTAGCCCTACTTTCCTACAATGAGCAGTTCTTC
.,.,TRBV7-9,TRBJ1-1,CASEWGELNTEAFF,TGTGCCAGCGAGTGGGGAGAGTTGAACACTGAAGCTTTCTTT
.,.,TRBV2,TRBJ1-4,CAMGGPNEKLFF,TGTGCCATGGGGGGGCCGAATGAAAAACTGTTTTTT
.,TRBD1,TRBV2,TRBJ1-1,CASSEILTGEGTEAFF,TGTGCCAGCAGTGAAATACTGACAGGGGAAGGGACTGAAGCTTTCTTT
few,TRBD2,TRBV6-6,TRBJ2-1,CASIPTSGGQGEQFF,TGTGCCAGCATCCCCACTAGCGGGGGGCAGGGTGAGCAGTTCTTC
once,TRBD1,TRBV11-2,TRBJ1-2,CASREGTGFTKNYGYTF,TGTGCCAGCAGAGAGGGGACAGGCTTTACGAAGAACTATGGCTACACCTTC
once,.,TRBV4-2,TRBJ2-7,CASSLEGVGGEQYF,TGTGCCAGCAGCCTGGAGGGGGTCGGGGGGGAGCAGTACTTC
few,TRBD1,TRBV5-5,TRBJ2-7,CASSDAGTAYF,TGTGCCAGCAGCGATGCCGGGACAGCCTACTTC
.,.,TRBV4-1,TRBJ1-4,CASSQAEETGLNEKLFF,TGCGCCAGCAGCCAAGCTGAGGAAACAGGCCTTAATGAAAAACTGTTTTTT
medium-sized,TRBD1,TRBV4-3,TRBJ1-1,CASSQARGQDTEAFF,TGCGCCAGCAGCCAAGCTAGGGGACAGGACACTGAAGCTTTCTTT
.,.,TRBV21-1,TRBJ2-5,CASRTPGLLPQETQYF,TGTGCCAGCAGGACCCCGGGTCTCCTACCCCAAGAGACCCAGTACTTC
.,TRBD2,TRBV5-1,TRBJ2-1,CASSLELGLEVHEQFF,TGCGCCAGCAGCTTGGAGTTAGGACTAGAAGTCCATGAGCAGTTCTTC